A single sample is the source of the 22 T cell receptor beta chains below, sequenced in a study of blood T cell repertoires in COVID-19. Produced via immunoSEQ multiplex PCR; TCRdb's table is partial and in-frame only. Of a few hundred thousand clones in the sample, 70% to 85% were seen once. Sequencing was carried out using PBMCs or T cells enriched from blood (not recorded which). These receptors were taken from a woman between 35 and 50 years old with acute COVID-19.

A few counts support this clone. J is TRBJ2-7 and V is TRBV14, with D possibly being TRBD2 (6 bases). The CDR3 totals 13 residues. Germline CDR1 and CDR2: SGHDN and FVKESK. The V gene lost 6 bases and the J gene lost 2 bases, with 11 bases spanning the gap. This CDR3 is CASRNTGAYEQYF. The DNA of the CDR3 is TGTGCCAGCAGAAACACGGGGGCCTACGAGCAGTACTTC.

The rearrangement uses TRBV11-2 and TRBJ2-3; the D is unclear. From germline, CDR1 is SGHAT and CDR2 FQNNGV. This CDR3 contains 14 residues. Deletions cut 8 bases from V and 0 bases from J, with 12 bases between. This CDR3 is CASSLGLSTDTQYF. CDR3 nucleotides: TGTGCCAGCTCTCTGGGCCTCAGCACAGATACGCAGTATTTT.

V usage is TRBV28 and J usage is TRBJ2-1; 9 bases match TRBD2. The V and J ends lost 6 bases and 4 bases, in that order; junction bases with no gene match: 7. CDR3 length: 15 amino acids. Germline V CDR1 and CDR2: MDHEN, SYDVKM. DNA for the CDR3: TGTGCCAGCAGCGACCCGGGACTAGCATACAATGAGCAGTTCTTC. This codes for CASSDPGLAYNEQFF.

The V and J genes are TRBV7-8 and TRBJ1-5; no definite D call. Trimming removed 1 base from V and 0 bases from J, with 7 bases in between. The germline V gene has CDR1 SGHVS and CDR2 FQNEAQ. This CDR3 has 15 residues. CDR3 sequence reads: CASSLVSDSNQPQHF. In DNA, the CDR3 is TGTGCCAGCAGCTTAGTTTCAGATAGCAATCAGCCCCAGCATTTT.

Regarding this clone: A read error may produce the germline difference seen at one junction end. The chain carries TRBV7-9 and TRBJ2-7; 8 bases map to TRBD1. This CDR3 has 14 amino acids. Germline V gives CDR1 SEHNR, CDR2 FQNEAQ (reference sequence). CDR3 DNA sequence: TGTGCCAGCAGCCAAGGACAGGGCTCCCACGAGCAGTACTTC. This translates into CASSQGQGSHEQYF.

The genes are TRBV5-6 and TRBJ1-1; possibly TRBD1 for D (5 bases). Trimming stripped 2 bases from V and 6 bases from J, with 11 bases between. CDR1 is SGHDT and CDR2 is YYEEEE in the germline V gene. The CDR3 is 13 residues long. CDR3 nucleotides: TGTGCCAGCAGCTTCTCAGGGATATCTGAAGCTTTCTTT. As protein: CASSFSGISEAFF. The entire variable domain, with the rest obtained from reference TRBV5-6 and TRBJ1-1, is as follows: DAGVTQSPTHLIKTRGQQVTLRCSPKSGHDTVSWYQQALGQGPQFIFQYYEEEERQRGNFPDRFSGHQFPNYSSELNVNALLLGDSALYLCASSFSGISEAFFGQGTRLTVV.

This chain links TRBV3-1 (or the pseudogene TRBV3-2) with TRBJ2-3; 11 bases fit TRBD2. V dropped 4 bases and J dropped 6; count of bases not matched to a gene: 6. Germline loops: CDR1 LGHDT, CDR2 YNNKEL (reference sequence). This CDR3 region has 15 residues. The CDR3 bases are TGTGCCAGCAGCCCATTAGCGGGGGGGCCCGATACGCAGTATTTT. It translates to CASSPLAGGPDTQYF.

The chain has TRBV27 and TRBJ2-7; 9 bases line up with TRBD2. The CDR3 is 14 amino acids. With V trimmed by 5 bases and J by 2 bases, 4 bases remained unmatched. CDR1 is MNHEY, CDR2 SMNVEV, per germline (reference sequence). CDR3 region: CASSRLAGPYEQYF. CDR3 DNA sequence: TGTGCCAGCAGTCGCCTAGCGGGACCCTACGAGCAGTACTTC.

The CDR3 nucleotides are TGTGCCAGCAGTTTTTGGCGGAGTCAGGGGTACAATGAGCAGTTCTTC. Translated, it gives CASSFWRSQGYNEQFF. This sequence joins TRBV27 and TRBJ2-1, with a weak D call TRBD1 (6 bases). This CDR3 is built from 16 residues. V lost 3 bases and J 4 bases, leaving 16 bases between the germline ends. CDR1 and CDR2 from the germline V gene are MNHEY and SMNVEV (reference sequence).

The chain uses TRBV27 and TRBJ2-4; D remains unclear. Trimming shortened V by 7 bases and J by 0 bases, and 7 bases separated the two germline ends. The length of the CDR3 is 13 residues. Germline CDR1 MNHEY, CDR2 SMNVEV (reference sequence). The CDR3 is CASTELAKNIQYF. CDR3 DNA sequence: TGTGCCAGCACGGAGTTAGCCAAAAACATTCAGTACTTC.

The V call is TRBV7-3, the J call TRBJ1-2; D might be TRBD1 (5 bases). Germline V gene lookup returns CDR1 SGHTA and CDR2 FQGTGA. This CDR3 has 16 amino acids. The germline V and J ends were trimmed by 4 bases and 4 bases, with 19 bases remaining between them. CDR3 DNA: TGTGCCAGCAGCTCGGAGAGGAGGGGATCGGGCTATGGCTACACCTTC. Protein: CASSSERRGSGYGYTF.

This clone was seen a handful of times. The chain combines TRBV9 with TRBJ1-3, with D uncertain. The CDR3 is 14 residues long. Germline lookup yields CDR1 SGDLS and CDR2 YYNGEE. V was pared by 3 bases and J by 2 bases, with 9 bases between. As DNA, the CDR3 is TGTGCCAGCAGCGGGGCTGTTGCTGGAAACACCATATATTTT. Its translation is CASSGAVAGNTIYF.

V gene TRBV30 combines with J gene TRBJ1-2; TRBD1 agrees at 8 bases. The CDR3 spans 15 residues. Germline V gene lookup returns CDR1 GTSNPN and CDR2 SVGIG (reference sequence). The J segment lost 4 bases and the V segment lost 0 bases, leaving 7 bases of the junction unmatched. The CDR3 is CAWSVRAGGGYGYTF. CDR3 DNA sequence: TGTGCCTGGAGTGTAAGAGCAGGGGGCGGCTATGGCTACACCTTC. The complete variable domain, with remaining parts taken from reference TRBV30 and TRBJ1-2, reads SQTIHQWPATLVQPVGSPLSLECTVEGTSNPNLYWYRQAAGRGLQLLFYSVGIGQISSEVPQNLSASRPQDRQFILSSKKLLLSDSGFYLCAWSVRAGGGYGYTFGSGTRLTVV.

This rearrangement joins TRBV5-1 to TRBJ1-2; perhaps TRBD1 as D (5 bases). Germline V gene lookup returns CDR1 SGHRS and CDR2 YFSETQ. The CDR3 contains 16 residues. V shed 0 bases and J shed 2 bases, with 14 bases lying between them. The CDR3: CASSLAMDTWNYGYTF. Written as DNA, the CDR3 is TGCGCCAGCAGCTTGGCTATGGACACCTGGAACTATGGCTACACCTTC.

The genes are TRBV19 and TRBJ1-2, with 7 bases identical to TRBD1. In germline, CDR1 is LNHDA, CDR2 SQIVND (reference sequence). CDR3 length: 15 residues. V lost 5 bases and J lost 5; bases outside the gene matches: 11. The DNA for the CDR3 is TGTGCCAGTAGTCTACTATTAGGGGGCTGGTATGGCTACACCTTC. It encodes CASSLLLGGWYGYTF.

CDR3 protein: CASSFIGAFF. The CDR3 DNA sequence: TGCGCCAGCAGCTTTATTGGCGCTTTCTTT. V gene TRBV5-1 combines with J gene TRBJ1-1, with D hard to call. Trimming cost V 2 bases and J 11 bases, with 7 bases left between them. CDR1 is SGHRS, CDR2 YFSETQ, per germline. This CDR3 spans 10 amino acids.

This clone was recorded once. The gene calls are TRBV19 and TRBJ1-2; D is possibly TRBD1 (6 bases). The V end was cut by 4 bases, the J end by 2 bases, with 17 bases between. CDR1 LNHDA and CDR2 SQIVND come from the germline V gene (reference sequence). The CDR3 extends over 16 amino acids. Here the CDR3 DNA reads TGTGCCAGTAGTACCAAACAGGGTTCCGCAAACTATGGCTACACCTTC. Translating gives CASSTKQGSANYGYTF.

The chain links TRBV2 to TRBJ1-2; 8 bases are a match to TRBD1. J was trimmed by 8 bases and V by 5 bases; bases with no gene match: 10. The CDR3 spans 14 residues. Per the germline V gene, CDR1 is SNHLY and CDR2 is FYNNEI. The CDR3 reads CASSPGTGWDGYTF. The CDR3 bases are TGTGCCAGCAGTCCCGGGACAGGTTGGGACGGCTACACCTTC.

The J gene is TRBJ2-3, the V gene TRBV18, with D possibly TRBD1 on 6 matching bases. This CDR3 contains 16 residues. Trimming stripped 2 bases from V and 5 bases from J, with 17 bases between. Germline CDR1 and CDR2: KGHSH and LQKENI. The CDR3 region is CASSPTTGARGDTQYF. CDR3 DNA: TGTGCCAGCTCACCAACGACAGGAGCCAGGGGAGATACGCAGTATTTT.

The chain has TRBV28 and TRBJ1-2; 8 nucleotides line up with TRBD1. V lost 6 bases, J lost 6 bases, and 3 bases stayed unmatched. Germline V lookup: CDR1 MDHEN, CDR2 SYDVKM. This CDR3 is 12 amino acids long. CDR3 amino acids: CASRRQGNGYTF. The CDR3 coding sequence is TGTGCCAGCAGAAGACAGGGGAATGGCTACACCTTC.

This chain links TRBV19 with TRBJ1-5; tentatively, D is TRBD1 (5 bases). Per the germline V gene, CDR1 is LNHDA and CDR2 is SQIVND (reference sequence). V lost 3 bases and J lost 3, with 12 bases in between. This CDR3 has 15 residues. The CDR3 loop is CASSIGQGVNQPQHF. DNA for the CDR3: TGTGCCAGTAGTATTGGACAAGGGGTCAATCAGCCCCAGCATTTT.

The V gene is TRBV12-5, the J gene TRBJ2-2; D might be TRBD1 (5 bases). CDR1 and CDR2 (germline): LGHNT, FRNRAP. CDR3 length: 16 residues. Trimming took off 7 bases at V and 2 bases at J, with 17 bases between the two ends. The CDR3: CASALDSVLNTGELFF. The CDR3 region has the DNA TGTGCTAGTGCCCTCGACAGCGTTCTAAACACCGGGGAGCTGTTTTTT.